The 22 T cell receptor beta chains in this list originate from one sample, sequenced in a study of cytomegalovirus exposure and HLA in healthy donors. Amplification used 60 Vbeta primers and 13 Jbeta primers. Profiling relied on immunoSEQ multiplex PCR, and the TCRdb table lists in-frame clones only, not all of them. The data hold 150,000 to 200,000 clones, with 65% to 85% observed a single time. Sample: PBMCs. The receptors originated from a girl aged 5 to 17 in good health and CMV-seropositive.

The table lists this clone with a count of one. The rearrangement links TRBV7-9 to TRBJ1-1, with 10 bases matching TRBD1. V lost 5 bases, J lost 1 base, and 1 base stayed unmatched. The CDR3 consists of 14 residues. Germline CDR1 is SEHNR and CDR2 is FQNEAQ (reference sequence). The CDR3 spells CASSRDRGNTEAFF. CDR3 bases: TGTGCCAGCAGCCGGGACAGGGGGAACACTGAAGCTTTCTTT.

The chain combines TRBV4-1 with TRBJ2-7, with D tentatively TRBD1 (5 bases). V lost 4 bases and J lost 4, with 14 bases in between. Per germline, CDR1 MGHRA and CDR2 YSYEKL. The CDR3 length is 14 residues. The CDR3 loop reads CASSLYQGNYEQYF. CDR3 nucleotides: TGCGCCAGCAGCCTCTACCAGGGCAATTACGAGCAGTACTTC.

The CDR3 here is CASRAGQSYEQYF. The DNA for the CDR3 is TGTGCCAGCAGGGCGGGACAGTCCTACGAGCAGTACTTC. The V gene is TRBV6-1, the J gene TRBJ2-7, with D maybe TRBD1 (7 bases). The V and J ends lost 6 bases and 1 base respectively, with 10 bases between them. Per the germline V gene, CDR1 is MNHNS and CDR2 is SASEGT. CDR3 length: 13 residues.

The sample holds one count of this clone. This sequence joins TRBV7-9 and TRBJ1-1; no reliable D call. V lost 0 bases and J lost 3, with 8 bases in between. CDR3 length: 14 residues. Germline-derived CDR1 and CDR2 are SEHNR and FQNEAQ (reference sequence). In DNA form, the CDR3 reads TGTGCCAGCAGCTTAGCTCAGTATTACACTGAAGCTTTCTTT. Encoded protein: CASSLAQYYTEAFF.

This chain connects TRBV4-2 to TRBJ2-7, with 8 nucleotides matching TRBD2. V lost 0 bases to trimming and J lost 2 bases; unmatched junction nucleotides: 9. Germline V gives CDR1 LGHNA, CDR2 YNFKEQ. There are 17 residues in the CDR3. In DNA, the CDR3 is TGTGCCAGCAGCCAAGAAAGATCAAACGGGAGGGCCTACGAGCAGTACTTC. Translation: CASSQERSNGRAYEQYF.

A few counts support this clone. V usage is TRBV29-1 and J usage is TRBJ1-1, with TRBD1 matching 10 bases. The V segment lost 3 bases and the J segment 0 bases; nucleotides outside the gene matches: 7. Germline V CDR1 and CDR2: SQVTM, ANQGSEA. This CDR3 spans 16 amino acids. CDR3 sequence: CSVEADRGEMNTEAFF. The CDR3 bases are TGCAGCGTTGAGGCGGACAGGGGGGAAATGAACACTGAAGCTTTCTTT.

This rearrangement joins TRBV10-1 to TRBJ2-1; 10 bases match TRBD2. V shed 2 bases and J 6 bases; nucleotides not matched to a gene: 1. The CDR3 has 14 amino acids. Germline CDR1 and CDR2: WNHNN and SYGVQD (reference sequence). The CDR3 DNA reads as TGCGCCAGCAGTGAGAGCGGGAGGGCCAATGAGCAGTTCTTC. Its protein is CASSESGRANEQFF.

This clone occurred once. The gene calls are TRBV7-2 and TRBJ1-5; TRBD1 matches 9 bases. The CDR3 extends over 12 amino acids. J gave up 7 bases and V 6 bases, and 1 base lay outside the gene matches. Germline values: CDR1 SGHTA, CDR2 FQGNSA. CDR3 nucleotide sequence: TGTGCCAGCAGTACAGGGGGCCAGCCCCAGCATTTT. This gives the protein CASSTGGQPQHF.

Written as DNA, the CDR3 is TGTGCCAGCAGCTTATTCCCACTTAAAAACAATGAGCAGTTCTTC. Its translation: CASSLFPLKNNEQFF. J is TRBJ2-1 and V is TRBV7-2; D is ambiguous. Germline CDR1 and CDR2: SGHTA and FQGNSA. V was trimmed by 2 bases and J by 5 bases, leaving 13 bases between them. This CDR3 spans 15 amino acids. The variable domain in full, with the rest retrieved from reference TRBV7-2 and TRBJ2-1, is GAGVSQSPSNKVTEKGKDVELRCDPISGHTALYWYRQSLGQGLEFLIYFQGNSAPDKSGLPSDRFSAERTGGSVSTLTIQRTQQEDSAVYLCASSLFPLKNNEQFFGPGTRLTVL.

This clone appeared a few times. The rearrangement uses TRBV2 and TRBJ2-7; 12 bases agree with TRBD1. Germline assignment: CDR1 SNHLY and CDR2 FYNNEI. The CDR3 is made up of 16 amino acids. V was clipped by 3 bases and J by 2 bases; unmatched bases: 5. DNA for the CDR3: TGTGCCAGCAGTGACCCCGGGACAGGGGGCGCCTACGAGCAGTACTTC. It specifies CASSDPGTGGAYEQYF. Full variable domain (remainder filled in from reference TRBV2 and TRBJ2-7): EPEVTQTPSHQVTQMGQEVILRCVPISNHLYFYWYRQILGQKVEFLVSFYNNEISEKSEIFDDQFSVERPDGSNFTLKIRSTKLEDSAMYFCASSDPGTGGAYEQYFGPGTRLTVT.

The chain uses TRBV5-1 and TRBJ2-3; D gene unclear. Trimming stripped 3 bases from V and 2 bases from J, with 16 bases between. The CDR3 runs to 16 residues. Germline CDR1 and CDR2: SGHRS and YFSETQ. The CDR3 loop is CASSSIPTSPTDTQYF. As DNA, the CDR3 is TGCGCCAGCAGCTCCATTCCCACCAGTCCCACAGATACGCAGTATTTT.

The chain recombines TRBV5-1 with TRBJ2-7; 12 nucleotides agree with TRBD2. V lost 1 base to trimming and J lost 2 bases; unmatched junction nucleotides: 16. Germline V gene lookup returns CDR1 SGHRS and CDR2 YFSETQ. The CDR3 totals 20 residues. The CDR3 coding sequence is TGCGCCAGCAGCTTGCTAAGGCCGACTAGCGGGAGTTGGGGGACCTACGAGCAGTACTTC. Translating gives CASSLLRPTSGSWGTYEQYF.

The J gene is TRBJ1-2, the V gene TRBV10-1, with a weak D call TRBD1 (5 bases). Trimming took 6 bases from V and 2 from J, leaving 10 bases between them. The germline V gene has CDR1 WNHNN and CDR2 SYGVQD (reference sequence). This CDR3 has 13 residues. The CDR3 is CASSPDINYGYTF. DNA of the CDR3: TGCGCCAGCAGCCCGGACATAAACTATGGCTACACCTTC.

The chain combines TRBV18 with TRBJ1-2, with 7 bases aligning to TRBD1. V lost 5 bases and J lost 8; bases outside the gene matches: 5. Germline V gene lookup returns CDR1 KGHSH and CDR2 LQKENI. This CDR3 has 12 amino acids. The CDR3 spells CASSVGQDGYTF. CDR3 bases: TGTGCCAGCTCAGTCGGACAGGACGGCTACACCTTC.

The rearrangement joins TRBV4-2 to TRBJ2-7, with 7 nucleotides matching TRBD2. V lost 4 bases to trimming and J lost 0 bases; unmatched junction nucleotides: 6. The CDR3 consists of 15 residues. Germline assignment: CDR1 LGHNA and CDR2 YNFKEQ. The CDR3, as DNA: TGTGCCAGCAGCCCGACTAGCCGTAGCTCCTACGAGCAGTACTTC. Protein: CASSPTSRSSYEQYF.

The chain is built from TRBV7-9 and TRBJ1-3, with TRBD1 matching over 10 bases. Germline V gives CDR1 SEHNR, CDR2 FQNEAQ (reference sequence). The CDR3 is 15 residues long. J was trimmed by 0 bases and V by 6 bases; bases with no gene match: 2. The CDR3 sequence is CASRGQGSSGNTIYF. In nucleotides, the CDR3 is TGTGCCAGCAGGGGACAGGGGAGCTCTGGAAACACCATATATTTT.

This sequence joins TRBV30 and TRBJ2-7; 7 nucleotides match TRBD1. With V trimmed by 4 bases and J by 5 bases, 5 bases remained unmatched. Germline V CDR1 and CDR2: GTSNPN, SVGIG (reference sequence). CDR3 length: 12 amino acids. The CDR3 region is CAWTTGAHEQYF. The CDR3 coding sequence is TGTGCCTGGACCACAGGGGCCCACGAGCAGTACTTC.

This chain uses TRBV11-3 with TRBJ2-5; D is ambiguous. Germline assignment: CDR1 SGHNT and CDR2 YENEEA. This CDR3 is built from 13 residues. V dropped 0 bases and J dropped 2 bases, with 4 bases sitting between them. This chain's CDR3 is CASSLDEQETQYF. CDR3 DNA sequence: TGTGCCAGCAGCTTAGATGAGCAAGAGACCCAGTACTTC.

This clone appeared a single time. The chain couples TRBV5-5 to TRBJ2-7, with 9 bases matching TRBD1. Germline CDR1 and CDR2: SGHKS and YYEKEE (reference sequence). Losses at the gene ends were 0 bases for V and 4 bases for J; bases not matched to a gene: 2. The CDR3 has 14 amino acids. CDR3 in DNA: TGTGCCAGCAGCTTGGGACAGGGGGGTTACGAGCAGTACTTC. This codes for CASSLGQGGYEQYF.

The chain joins TRBV11-2 to TRBJ2-7; D possibly corresponds to TRBD2 (5 bases). The ends were cut back, 0 bases at V and 3 bases at J, with 12 bases in the middle. Germline V gene lookup returns CDR1 SGHAT and CDR2 FQNNGV. This CDR3 has 15 residues. The CDR3 nucleotides are TGTGCCAGCAGCTTAGAGGCTAGCTTGCTCTACGAGCAGTACTTC. It codes for CASSLEASLLYEQYF.

This clone was recorded only once. The genes are TRBV18 and TRBJ2-5; unclear D gene. The CDR3 has 13 amino acids. Germline assignment: CDR1 KGHSH and CDR2 LQKENI. The V gene lost 3 bases and the J gene lost 1 base, with 6 bases spanning the gap. The CDR3 region is CASSPTTQETQYF. CDR3 coding DNA: TGTGCCAGCTCACCCACTACCCAAGAGACCCAGTACTTC. The full variable domain, its missing parts supplied by reference TRBV18 and TRBJ2-5, is NAGVMQNPRHLVRRRGQEARLRCSPMKGHSHVYWYRQLPEEGLKFMVYLQKENIIDESGMPKERFSAEFPKEGPSILRIQQVVRGDSAAYFCASSPTTQETQYFGPGTRLLVL.

This clone was found once. The rearrangement joins TRBV6-5 to TRBJ1-4; D is uncertain. The V and J ends lost 6 bases and 4 bases respectively, with 9 bases between them. Germline V gene data show CDR1 as MNHEY and CDR2 as SVGAGI. The CDR3 is 13 residues long. The CDR3: CASSPRDNEKLFF. DNA for the CDR3: TGTGCCAGCAGCCCTAGAGATAATGAAAAACTGTTTTTT.